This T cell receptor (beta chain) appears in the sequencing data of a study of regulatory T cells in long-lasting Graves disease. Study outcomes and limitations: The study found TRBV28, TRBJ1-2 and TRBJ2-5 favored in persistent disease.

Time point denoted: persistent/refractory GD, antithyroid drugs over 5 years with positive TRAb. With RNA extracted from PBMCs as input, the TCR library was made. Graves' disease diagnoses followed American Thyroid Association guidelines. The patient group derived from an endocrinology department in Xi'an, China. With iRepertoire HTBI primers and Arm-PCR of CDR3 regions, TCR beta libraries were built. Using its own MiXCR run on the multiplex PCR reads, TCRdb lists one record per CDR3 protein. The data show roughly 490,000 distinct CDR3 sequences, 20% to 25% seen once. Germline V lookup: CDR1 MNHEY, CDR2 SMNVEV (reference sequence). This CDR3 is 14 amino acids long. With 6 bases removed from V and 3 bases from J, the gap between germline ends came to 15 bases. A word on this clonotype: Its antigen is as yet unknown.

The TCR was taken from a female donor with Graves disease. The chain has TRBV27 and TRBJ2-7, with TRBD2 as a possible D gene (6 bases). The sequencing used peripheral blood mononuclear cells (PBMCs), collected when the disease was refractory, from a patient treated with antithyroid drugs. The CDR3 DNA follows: TGTGCCAGCAGCTGGTCAGGCGGGGACTACGAGCAGTACTTC. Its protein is CASSWSGGDYEQYF.